The subject of this entry is one TCR beta chain. The antigen remains unidentified. This sample was taken from a study of cytomegalovirus exposure and HLA in healthy donors. Broader study findings: The CMV antigen specificity of a few CMV-associated chains was confirmed through in vitro analysis. Rarity held for most TCR sequences, but there were some public TCRs that occurred in many donors.

This CDR3 spans 14 amino acids. Per the germline V gene, CDR1 is KGHSH and CDR2 is LQKENI. V was shortened by 1 base and J by 6 bases, with 10 bases between the two germline ends. Repertoires were generated with immunoSEQ multiplex PCR, while TCRdb's copy carries only in-frame clones and drops some. The sample consists of a few hundred thousand clones, 86% of them appearing once. This clonotype was obtained from a woman younger than 35 in good health and CMV-seronegative. V is TRBV18 and J is TRBJ1-5; TRBD1 might be the D (5 bases). Sequenced sample: PBMCs. The CDR3: CASSPQDRSQPQHF. CDR3 nucleotide sequence: TGTGCCAGCTCACCACAAGACAGAAGTCAGCCCCAGCATTTT.